This TCR beta chain was recorded in a study of control samples from healthy donors and cancer patients. CDR3 size: 15 residues. In germline, CDR1 is LNHNV, CDR2 YYDKDF (reference sequence). The ends were cut back, 0 bases at V and 0 bases at J, with 9 bases in the middle. Repertoires were generated with immunoSEQ multiplex PCR, while TCRdb's copy carries only in-frame clones and drops some. Here the sample spans around 52,000 clones, under 95% being singletons. The rearrangement uses TRBV15 and TRBJ2-7, with a possible D match to TRBD2 (5 bases). The sequence was collected from a man younger than 45 with colorectal cancer. Input material: PBMCs. This CDR3 is CATSRDLGSSYEQYF. In DNA form, the CDR3 reads TGTGCCACCAGCAGAGATCTGGGGAGCTCCTACGAGCAGTACTTC.